This T cell receptor beta chain comes out of a study of blood T cells in healthy people across ages (dated by TCRdb to between 2014 and 2017). A note on the overall study: In model experiments, template switching captured about one uniquely barcoded TCR beta cDNA molecule for every two T cells. To avoid experimental bias, donors of different ages were spread randomly across the sequencing lanes. Using deep sequencing normalized with unique cDNA molecular identifiers, the study measured how TCR beta repertoire diversity changes with age. Using the same blood draw, the study looked at two additional independent replicas of 1 million unique cDNA reads for two donors, one aged 18 to 30 and the other aged 80 or older. The donors were split into four age groups: young (average around 17 years), middle-aged (about 40), aged (over 55) and long-lived (about 74).

Systemically healthy Caucasian individuals from Russia, 39 in total and aged about 6 to 95 years, were included as donors. Each donor gave approximately 10 milliliters of peripheral blood, collected into EDTA-treated Vacutainer tubes. Ficoll-Paque density-gradient centrifugation was used to isolate PBMCs, with at least 7 million per sample. Trizol reagent was used to extract total RNA from PBMCs, with at least 6 micrograms per sample. For every donor, flow cytometry on a PBMC aliquot measured the percentage of naive CD45RAhigh/CD27high T cells. On the study overall, not on this receptor specifically: Total diversity estimates from one million sequenced T cells were considered lower bounds and underestimates. There was a strong correlation between observed TCR beta diversity and the percentage of naive T cells measured by flow cytometry. Because donor CMV infection status was unknown, age-related changes in expanded clonotypes were potentially confounded. Conclusive comparison of naive and antigen-experienced compartments was prevented by the profiling of bulk unsorted PBMCs. As age increased, observed TCR beta diversity per million T cells dropped in a roughly linear way, and a significant reduction was already evident by age 40. Compared with the aged group, the long-lived group had more naive CD4+ T cells, fewer expanded clones and increased TCR diversity, a pattern suggesting age selection.

Only a few counts were recorded for this clonotype. Its binding antigen is unknown. Per-nucleotide qualities are absent, and no much larger clonotype sits a single base away. The library was prepared using 5' RACE. Sequenced on an Illumina HiSeq 2500. A second 7 to 11 cycle PCR used a sample-barcoded 5' primer and a J-beta primer mix. Each TCR beta cDNA molecule received a unique molecular identifier from a template-switch 5' adaptor carrying 12 random nucleotides. Each sample yielded at least 3 million CDR3-containing paired-end reads. First-strand cDNA synthesis was performed from all RNA using the Mint cDNA synthesis kit, with priming by a TRBC-specific oligonucleotide. Following uracil-DNA glycosylase treatment, all cDNA underwent a first 18-cycle PCR with the universal primers M1SS and BC2_uni_R. The published analysis was carried out like this. Normalization of each sample was performed by random selection of 1 million high-quality reads, each carrying a distinct molecular identifier. Reads sharing molecular identifiers were discarded rather than binned into consensus sequences. MiTCR, run with a Q25 quality threshold and the strictest error-elimination algorithm, handled CDR3 identification, clonotype clustering and error correction. A nonparametric unseen species model using Euler transformation provided a lower-bound estimate of total TCR beta diversity. TCRdb's own reprocessing of the public reads used fastp at Q25 and MiXCR and kept productive beta chains. Every entry covers one CDR3 protein and lists the most common genes and DNA from its rows. In this record, the V and J calls reflect TCRdb's handling and not the investigators' own analysis. The sample has about 800,000 distinct CDR3 sequences on record, 58% of them singletons. The ten top clones hold approximately 20% of the sample.

There are 12 amino acids in the CDR3, from cysteine to phenylalanine inclusive. Of the read, only the CDR3 DNA is kept; its 36 bases are in frame from base 1. From a lookup of the germline V gene, CDR1 and CDR2 are MDHEN and SYDVKM. The junction shows trimming of 11 bases on V and 6 bases on J, plus 16 bases between the germline ends. The source is a young man in good health. Sequences were obtained from blood. The chain is assembled from TRBV28 and TRBJ2-5, with TRBD2 as a weak D call on 5 bases. The nucleotide sequence reads as follows: TGTGCCGCCGACGGAGGCTCGAAGACCCAGTACTTC. Translation gives CAADGGSKTQYF.